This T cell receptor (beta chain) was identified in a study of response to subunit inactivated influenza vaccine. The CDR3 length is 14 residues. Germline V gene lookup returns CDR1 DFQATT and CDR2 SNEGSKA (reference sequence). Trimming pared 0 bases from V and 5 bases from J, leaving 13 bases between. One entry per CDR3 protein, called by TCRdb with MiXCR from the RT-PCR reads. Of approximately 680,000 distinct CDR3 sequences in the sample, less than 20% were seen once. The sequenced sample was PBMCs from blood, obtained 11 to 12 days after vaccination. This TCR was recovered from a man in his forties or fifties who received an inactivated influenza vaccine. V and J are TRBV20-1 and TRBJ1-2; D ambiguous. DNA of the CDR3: TGCAGTGCTAGAGATCCGCTAGGGCGGTATGGCTACACCTTC. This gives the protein CSARDPLGRYGYTF.